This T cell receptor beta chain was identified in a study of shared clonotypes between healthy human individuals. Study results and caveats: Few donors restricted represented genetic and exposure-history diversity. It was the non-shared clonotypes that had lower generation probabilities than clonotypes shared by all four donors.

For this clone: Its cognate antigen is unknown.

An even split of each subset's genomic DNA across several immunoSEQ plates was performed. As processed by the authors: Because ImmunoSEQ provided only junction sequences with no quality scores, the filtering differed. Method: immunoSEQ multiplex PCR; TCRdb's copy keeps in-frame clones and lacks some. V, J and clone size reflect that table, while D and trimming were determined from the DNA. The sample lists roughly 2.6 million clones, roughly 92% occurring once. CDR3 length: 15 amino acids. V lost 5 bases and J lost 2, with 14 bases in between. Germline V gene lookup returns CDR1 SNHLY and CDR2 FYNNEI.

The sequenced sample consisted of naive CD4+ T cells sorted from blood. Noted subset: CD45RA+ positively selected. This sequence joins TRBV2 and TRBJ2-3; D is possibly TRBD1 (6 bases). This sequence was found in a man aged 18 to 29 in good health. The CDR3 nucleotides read TGTGCCAGCAGTCAACAGGGTTCCCCCACAGATACGCAGTATTTT. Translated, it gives CASSQQGSPTDTQYF.